A selection of T cell receptor beta chains follows, all from one sample in a study of shared clonotypes between healthy human individuals. The data were produced by immunoSEQ multiplex PCR, yet TCRdb's version contains in-frame clones alone and is incomplete. The sample lists over a million clones; roughly 80% were seen once. The sequencing sample was made of memory CD4+ T cells sorted from blood. These receptors were taken from a man younger than 35 in good health. Each CDR3 is given with its conserved first and last residue. D genes are given only for firm matches. The size entry is marked missing in some rows and otherwise reads once, few, many or a size class.

>TRBJ1-6|-|TRBV6-6|-
TGTGCCAGCAGTCTTGAGGGGCCCCTCCACTTT
CASSLEGPLHF
>TRBJ2-1|-|TRBV5-4|-
TGTGCCAGCAGCTTGAACAATGAGCAGTTCTTC
CASSLNNEQFF
>TRBJ2-3|-|TRBV4-3|-
TGCGCCAGCAGCCAAGAAATCGCGGGGCCCTTTGATCCGCAGTATTTT
CASSQEIAGPFDPQYF
>TRBJ2-1|-|TRBV7-9|-
TGTGCCAGCTTCCACCAGGAGGGGCGGGTCAATGAGCAGTTCTTC
CASFHQEGRVNEQFF
>TRBJ1-5|-|TRBV7-2|-
TGTGCCAGCAGCAGGTATAGCAATCAGCCCCAGCATTTT
CASSRYSNQPQHF
>TRBJ2-5|-|TRBV10-1|TRBD2
TGCGCCAGCAGTGACCAGCAGCGGGGGGCCCAAGAGACCCAGTACTTC
CASSDQQRGAQETQYF
>TRBJ2-7|-|TRBV19|-
TGTGCCAGTAGTATAGCCGGGGGTCCGGCCTACGAGCAGTACTTC
CASSIAGGPAYEQYF
>TRBJ1-3|few|TRBV15|-
TGTGCCACCAGCCAGAACTCTGGAAACACCATATATTTT
CATSQNSGNTIYF
>TRBJ2-3|-|TRBV11-1|-
TGTGCCAGCAGCCTGGACCCACGTAGCACAGATACGCAGTATTTT
CASSLDPRSTDTQYF
>TRBJ2-6|once|TRBV10-3|TRBD1
TGTGCCGCTGGACCAGGGGGCCCTGGGGCCAACGTCCTGACTTTC
CAAGPGGPGANVLTF
>TRBJ1-1|-|TRBV2|-
TGTGCCAGCTTAGTGCGGGGAAGGGGAACTGAAGCTTTCTTT
CASLVRGRGTEAFF
>TRBJ1-6|many|TRBV13|-
TGTGCCAGCACTCTCGGCTCCTATAATTCACCCCTCCACTTT
CASTLGSYNSPLHF
>TRBJ1-2|few|TRBV2|-
TGTGCCAGCACCGAACGGGAGCCAGATTACTATGGCTACACCTTC
CASTEREPDYYGYTF
>TRBJ1-1|few|TRBV14|-
TGTGCCAGCAGCCGATCCACAGGGAGGCTAAACACTGAAGCTTTCTTT
CASSRSTGRLNTEAFF
>TRBJ2-7|-|TRBV19|TRBD2
TGTGCCAGTAGTGTTCTAGCGGGAGACTCCTACGAGCAGTACTTC
CASSVLAGDSYEQYF
>TRBJ2-7|-|TRBV11-2|TRBD2
TGTGCCAGCAGCTGGTCCGGGACTAGCGGGAGGGCCGGTGAGCAGTACTTC
CASSWSGTSGRAGEQYF
>TRBJ1-1|-|TRBV11-2|-
TGTGCCAGCAGCACTGGTCAGCGGGGGAACACTGAAGCTTTCTTT
CASSTGQRGNTEAFF
>TRBJ1-1|-|TRBV4-1|TRBD1
TGCGCCAGCAGTAAACTCTCGGGACAGCCAAACCCCATGAACACTGAAGCTTTCTTT
CASSKLSGQPNPMNTEAFF
>TRBJ1-1|-|TRBV5-1|-
TGCGCCAGCAGCTTGGGACAGCACAACACTGAAGCTTTCTTT
CASSLGQHNTEAFF
>TRBJ1-2|-|TRBV5-1|TRBD1
TGCGCCAGCAGCTTGGTGACAGGGGACTATGGCTACACCTTC
CASSLVTGDYGYTF
>TRBJ1-1|-|TRBV27|TRBD1
TGTGCCAGCAGTTCGGAGACAGGGTCCACTGAAGCTTTCTTT
CASSSETGSTEAFF
>TRBJ2-7|-|TRBV5-1|TRBD1
TGCGCCAGCAGCCTAGGGACAGGGGTCGGCGAGCAGTACTTC
CASSLGTGVGEQYF
>TRBJ1-2|few|TRBV7-9|-
TGTGCCAGCAGCTCCCCAGGGTTTACAAATGGCTACACCTTC
CASSSPGFTNGYTF
>TRBJ2-5|-|TRBV9|-
TGTGCCAGCAGCGTAGGGACGGGAGTGGGTAGGGAGACCCAGTACTTC
CASSVGTGVGRETQYF
>TRBJ2-3|many|TRBV7-2|-
TGTGCCAGCAGCCTGATGGGCCTAGCAGATACGCAGTATTTT
CASSLMGLADTQYF
>TRBJ1-2|-|TRBV7-2|-
TGTGCCAGCAGCCCTAGGGGGGTAAACTATGGCTACACCTTC
CASSPRGVNYGYTF
>TRBJ2-7|-|TRBV5-1|TRBD1
TGCGCCAGCAGCCCCGTTCCGGGACAGGGATACGAGCAGTACTTC
CASSPVPGQGYEQYF
>TRBJ2-3|few|TRBV10-3|-
TGTGCCATCAGTGAGATTCAGGGTGGGACAGATACGCAGTATTTT
CAISEIQGGTDTQYF
>TRBJ2-7|once|TRBV15|-
TGTGCCACCAGCAGAGGCGGGGATTTGAAGGAGCAGTACTTC
CATSRGGDLKEQYF
>TRBJ2-5|-|TRBV28|-
TGTGCCAGCAGCCTAATGAAGACCCAGTACTTC
CASSLMKTQYF
>TRBJ2-7|-|TRBV5-1|-
TGCGCCAGCAGCTTGGGGGGGTACTACGAGCAGTACTTC
CASSLGGYYEQYF
>TRBJ1-5|-|TRBV2|-
TGTGCCAGCAAGATACAGGCATTGAATCAGCCCCAGCATTTT
CASKIQALNQPQHF
>TRBJ1-2|many|TRBV30|-
TGTGCCTGGAGTGTAACAGGTTCCTATGGCTACACCTTC
CAWSVTGSYGYTF
>TRBJ2-3|-|TRBV10-3|-
TGTGCCATCAGCGGACCGACTACCACTAGCACAGATACGCAGTATTTT
CAISGPTTTSTDTQYF
>TRBJ2-3|few|TRBV15|-
TGTGCCACCAGCTTGATCTTCACAGATACGCAGTATTTT
CATSLIFTDTQYF
>TRBJ1-4|-|TRBV28|-
TGTGCCAGCAGGAACAGGGAGATAAACGAAAAACTGTTTTTT
CASRNREINEKLFF
>TRBJ1-1|-|TRBV6-1|-
TGTGCCAGCAGTGAAGCGTGGCGGCTAAACACTGAAGCTTTCTTT
CASSEAWRLNTEAFF
>TRBJ1-5|-|TRBV19|-
TGTGCCAGTAGTAGAAGGGGGGACACTGGCAATCAGCCCCAGCATTTT
CASSRRGDTGNQPQHF
>TRBJ1-5|few|TRBV2|-
TGTGCCAGCAGGCACAACAAGAATCAGCCCCAGCATTTT
CASRHNKNQPQHF
>TRBJ1-4|few|TRBV5-1|-
TGCGCCAGCAGCTTGCTAGGATCTACTAATGAAAAACTGTTTTTT
CASSLLGSTNEKLFF
>TRBJ2-3|-|TRBV7-2|TRBD2
TGTGCCAGCAGCCCCAAGCGGGGGAGCACAGATACGCAGTATTTT
CASSPKRGSTDTQYF